This TCR beta chain was sequenced for a study of long-term antiretroviral therapy in people with HIV. For the study at large: The 2015 recommendation for immediate ART came about a decade after the earliest samples. The study, taken as a whole, reports: Patients on ART gained diversity, which nonetheless stayed below transplant donor controls. Across all time points, the repertoire was dominated by clones that expanded before ART.

The libraries were made with immunoSEQ v3.0 at survey level. Measured with immunoSEQ multiplex PCR; TCRdb has only the in-frame clones, and not every one. This table holds more than 20,000 clones, just over 85% found once. In regard to this clone: The antigen is undetermined. Additional DNA sequences in this sample encode the identical CDR3.

V was shortened by 2 bases and J by 1 base, with 5 bases between the two germline ends. The CDR3 contains 13 residues. Germline CDR1 is SGHRS and CDR2 is YFSETQ. Sequencing was performed on unsorted PBMCs, taken 1.3 years after starting antiretroviral therapy. The rearrangement joins TRBV5-1 to TRBJ2-3; possible D gene TRBD1, 5 bases. This TCR derives from a man in his fifties or sixties with HIV. CDR3 in amino acids: CASSLGGTDTQYF. Written as DNA, the CDR3 is TGCGCCAGCAGCTTAGGGGGCACAGATACGCAGTATTTT. Full variable domain (rest looked up from reference TRBV5-1 and TRBJ2-3): KAGVTQTPRYLIKTRGQQVTLSCSPISGHRSVSWYQQTPGQGLQFLFEYFSETQRNKGNFPGRFSGRQFSNSRSEMNVSTLELGDSALYLCASSLGGTDTQYFGPGTRLTVL.